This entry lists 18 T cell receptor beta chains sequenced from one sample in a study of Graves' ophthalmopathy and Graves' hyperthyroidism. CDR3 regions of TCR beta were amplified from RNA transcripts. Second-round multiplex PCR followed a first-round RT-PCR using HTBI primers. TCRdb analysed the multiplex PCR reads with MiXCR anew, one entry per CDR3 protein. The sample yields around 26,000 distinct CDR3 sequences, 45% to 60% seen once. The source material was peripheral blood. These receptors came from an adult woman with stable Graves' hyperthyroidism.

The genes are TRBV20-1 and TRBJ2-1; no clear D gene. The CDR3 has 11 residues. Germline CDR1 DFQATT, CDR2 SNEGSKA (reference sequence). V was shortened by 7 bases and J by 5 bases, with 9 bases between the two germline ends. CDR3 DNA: TGCAGTGTATTACGGCACAATGAGCAGTTCTTC. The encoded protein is CSVLRHNEQFF.

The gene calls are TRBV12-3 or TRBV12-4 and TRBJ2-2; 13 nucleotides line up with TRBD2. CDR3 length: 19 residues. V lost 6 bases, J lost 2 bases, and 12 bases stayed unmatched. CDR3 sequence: CASSGTSGTYRRNTGELFF. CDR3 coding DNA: TGTGCCAGCAGCGGGACTAGCGGGACGTATAGACGAAACACCGGGGAGCTGTTTTTT.

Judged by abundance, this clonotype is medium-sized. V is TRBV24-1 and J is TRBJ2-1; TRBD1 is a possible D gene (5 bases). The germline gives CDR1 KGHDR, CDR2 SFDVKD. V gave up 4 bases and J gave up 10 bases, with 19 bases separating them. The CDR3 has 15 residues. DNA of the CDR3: TGTGCCACCAGTGACCCAAGGACAAGGAAGGGGGAGCAGTTCTTC. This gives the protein CATSDPRTRKGEQFF.

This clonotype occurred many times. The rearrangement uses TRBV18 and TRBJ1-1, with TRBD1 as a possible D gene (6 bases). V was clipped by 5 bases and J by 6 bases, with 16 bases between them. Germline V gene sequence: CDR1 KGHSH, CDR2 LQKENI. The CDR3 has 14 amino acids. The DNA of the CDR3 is TGTGCCAGCTCAGACCTAGGGGGGCTTCCTGAAGCTTTCTTT. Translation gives CASSDLGGLPEAFF.

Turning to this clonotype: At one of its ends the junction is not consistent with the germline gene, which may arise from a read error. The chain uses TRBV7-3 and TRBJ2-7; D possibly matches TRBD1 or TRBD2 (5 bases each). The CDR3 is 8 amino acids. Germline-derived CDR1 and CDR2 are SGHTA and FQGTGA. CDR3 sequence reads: CASSGQDF. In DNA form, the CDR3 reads TGTGCCAGCTCGGGGCAGGACTTC.

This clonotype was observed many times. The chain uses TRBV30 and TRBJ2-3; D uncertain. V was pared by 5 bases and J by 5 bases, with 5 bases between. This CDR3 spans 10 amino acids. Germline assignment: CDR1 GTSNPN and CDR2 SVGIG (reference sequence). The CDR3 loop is CAWGLDTQYF. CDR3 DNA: TGTGCCTGGGGGTTAGATACGCAGTATTTT.

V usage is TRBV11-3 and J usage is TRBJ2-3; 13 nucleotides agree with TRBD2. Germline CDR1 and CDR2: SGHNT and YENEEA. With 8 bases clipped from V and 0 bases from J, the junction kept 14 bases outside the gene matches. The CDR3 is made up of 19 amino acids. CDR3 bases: TGTGCCAGCGGACCGGGACTAGCGGGGTCGACCGGTAGCACAGATACGCAGTATTTT. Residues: CASGPGLAGSTGSTDTQYF.

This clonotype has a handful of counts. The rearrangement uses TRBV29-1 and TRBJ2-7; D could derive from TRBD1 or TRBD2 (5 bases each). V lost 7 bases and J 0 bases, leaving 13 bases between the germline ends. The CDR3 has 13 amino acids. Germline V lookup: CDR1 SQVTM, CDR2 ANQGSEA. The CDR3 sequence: CSASRGFSYEQYF. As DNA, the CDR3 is TGCAGCGCATCGAGGGGTTTCTCCTACGAGCAGTACTTC.

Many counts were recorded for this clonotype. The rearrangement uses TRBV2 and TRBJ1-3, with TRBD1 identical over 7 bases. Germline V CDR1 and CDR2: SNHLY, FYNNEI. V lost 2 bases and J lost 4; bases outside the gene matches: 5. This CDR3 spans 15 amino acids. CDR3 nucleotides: TGTGCCAGCAGTGAAAACAGGGGAGGAGGAAACACCATATATTTT. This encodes CASSENRGGGNTIYF. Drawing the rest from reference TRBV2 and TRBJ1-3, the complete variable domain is EPEVTQTPSHQVTQMGQEVILRCVPISNHLYFYWYRQILGQKVEFLVSFYNNEISEKSEIFDDQFSVERPDGSNFTLKIRSTKLEDSAMYFCASSENRGGGNTIYFGEGSWLTVV.

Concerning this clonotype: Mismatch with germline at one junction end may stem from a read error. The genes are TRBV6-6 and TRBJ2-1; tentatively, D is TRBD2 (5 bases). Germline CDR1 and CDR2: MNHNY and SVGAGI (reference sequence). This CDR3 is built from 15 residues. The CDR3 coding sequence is TGCGCCAGCTTTCACGGGGAGAGCTCCTACAATGAGCAGCTCTTC. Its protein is CASFHGESSYNEQLF.

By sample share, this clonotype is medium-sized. CDR3 in DNA: TGTGCCACCAGCAGCAAAAACAGGGACACTGAGCAGTTCTTC. Amino acids: CATSSKNRDTEQFF. The genes are TRBV15 and TRBJ2-1; D might be TRBD1 (6 bases). Germline CDR1 LNHNV, CDR2 YYDKDF (reference sequence). V shed 3 bases and J shed 9 bases, with 15 bases lying between them. The CDR3 length is 14 residues.

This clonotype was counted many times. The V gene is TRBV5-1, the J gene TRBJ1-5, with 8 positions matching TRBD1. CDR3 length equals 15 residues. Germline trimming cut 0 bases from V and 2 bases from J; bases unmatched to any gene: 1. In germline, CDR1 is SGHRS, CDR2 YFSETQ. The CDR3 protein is CASSLAGQGNQPQHF. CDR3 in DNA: TGCGCCAGCAGCTTGGCGGGACAGGGCAATCAGCCCCAGCATTTT.

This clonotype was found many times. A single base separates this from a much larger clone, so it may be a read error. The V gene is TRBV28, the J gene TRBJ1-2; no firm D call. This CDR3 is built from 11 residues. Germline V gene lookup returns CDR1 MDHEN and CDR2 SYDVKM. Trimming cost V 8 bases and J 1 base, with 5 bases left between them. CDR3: CASRCNYGYTF. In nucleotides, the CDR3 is TGTGCCAGCCGGTGTAACTATGGCTACACCTTC.

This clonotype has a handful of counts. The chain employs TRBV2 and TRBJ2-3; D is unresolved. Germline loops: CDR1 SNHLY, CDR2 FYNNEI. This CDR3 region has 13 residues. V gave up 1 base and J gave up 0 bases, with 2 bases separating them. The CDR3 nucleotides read TGTGCCAGCAGTGAAGGCAGCACAGATACGCAGTATTTT. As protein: CASSEGSTDTQYF.

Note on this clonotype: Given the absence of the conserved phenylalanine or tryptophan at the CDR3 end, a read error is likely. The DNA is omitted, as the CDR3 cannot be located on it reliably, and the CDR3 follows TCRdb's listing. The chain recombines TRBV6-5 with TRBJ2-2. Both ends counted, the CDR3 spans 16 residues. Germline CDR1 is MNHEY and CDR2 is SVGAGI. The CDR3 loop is CASSYSTAGNTGELLL.

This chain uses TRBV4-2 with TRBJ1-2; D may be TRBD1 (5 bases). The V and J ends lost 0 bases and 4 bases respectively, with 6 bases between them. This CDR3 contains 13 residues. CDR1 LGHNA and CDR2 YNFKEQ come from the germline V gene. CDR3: CASSQDGGYGYTF. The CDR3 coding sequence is TGTGCCAGCAGCCAAGATGGGGGCTATGGCTACACCTTC.

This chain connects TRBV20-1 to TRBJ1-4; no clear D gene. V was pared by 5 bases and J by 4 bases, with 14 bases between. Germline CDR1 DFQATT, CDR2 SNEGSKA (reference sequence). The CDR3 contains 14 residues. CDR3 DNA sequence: TGCAGTGCTTGGACCATTGGATATAATGAAAAACTGTTTTTT. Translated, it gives CSAWTIGYNEKLFF.

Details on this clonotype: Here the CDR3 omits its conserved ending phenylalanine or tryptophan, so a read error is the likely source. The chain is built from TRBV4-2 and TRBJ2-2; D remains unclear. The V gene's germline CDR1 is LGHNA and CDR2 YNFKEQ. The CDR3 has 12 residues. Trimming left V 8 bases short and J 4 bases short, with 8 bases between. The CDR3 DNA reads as TGTGCCAGCCAGACAAGCACCGGGGAGCTGTTTTCT. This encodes CASQTSTGELFS.